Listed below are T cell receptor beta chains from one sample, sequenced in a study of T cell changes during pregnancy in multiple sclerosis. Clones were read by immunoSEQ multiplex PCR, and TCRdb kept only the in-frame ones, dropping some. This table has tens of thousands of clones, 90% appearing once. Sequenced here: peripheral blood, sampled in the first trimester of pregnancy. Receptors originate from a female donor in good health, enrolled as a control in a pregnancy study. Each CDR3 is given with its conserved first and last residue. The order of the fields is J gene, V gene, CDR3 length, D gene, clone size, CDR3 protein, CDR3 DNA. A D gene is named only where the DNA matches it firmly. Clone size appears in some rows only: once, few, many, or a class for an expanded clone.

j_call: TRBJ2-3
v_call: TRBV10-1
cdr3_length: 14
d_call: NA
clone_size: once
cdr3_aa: CASSPLGGADTQYF
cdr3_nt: TGCGCCAGCAGTCCCTTGGGGGGTGCAGATACGCAGTATTTT

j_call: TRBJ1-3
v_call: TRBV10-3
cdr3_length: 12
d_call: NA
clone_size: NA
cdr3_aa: CAIRTAGNTIYF
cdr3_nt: TGTGCCATCAGGACAGCTGGAAACACCATATATTTT

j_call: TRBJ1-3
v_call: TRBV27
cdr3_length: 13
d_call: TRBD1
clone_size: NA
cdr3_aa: CASSQGAGNTIYF
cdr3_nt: TGTGCCAGCAGCCAGGGGGCTGGAAACACCATATATTTT

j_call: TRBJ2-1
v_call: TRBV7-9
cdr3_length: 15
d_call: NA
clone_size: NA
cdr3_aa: CASSLVSGSPHEQFF
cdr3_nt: TGTGCCAGCAGCTTAGTCAGCGGCTCACCCCATGAGCAGTTCTTC

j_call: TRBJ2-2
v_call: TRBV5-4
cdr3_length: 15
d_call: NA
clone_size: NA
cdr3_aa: CASSLDRTNTGELFF
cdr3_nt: TGTGCCAGCAGCTTGGACAGGACGAACACCGGGGAGCTGTTTTTT

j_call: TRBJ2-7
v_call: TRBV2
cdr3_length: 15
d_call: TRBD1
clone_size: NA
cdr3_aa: CASSGIGTGDYEQYF
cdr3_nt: TGTGCCAGCAGTGGTATCGGGACAGGAGACTACGAGCAGTACTTC

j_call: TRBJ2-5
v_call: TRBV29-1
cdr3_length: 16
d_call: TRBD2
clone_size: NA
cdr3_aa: CSVQVGTSGAQETQYF
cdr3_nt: TGCAGCGTTCAGGTTGGGACTAGCGGGGCACAAGAGACCCAGTACTTC

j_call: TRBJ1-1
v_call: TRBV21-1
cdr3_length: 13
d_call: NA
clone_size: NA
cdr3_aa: CASGRRGSPEAFF
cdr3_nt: TGTGCCAGCGGACGCAGGGGAAGTCCTGAAGCTTTCTTT

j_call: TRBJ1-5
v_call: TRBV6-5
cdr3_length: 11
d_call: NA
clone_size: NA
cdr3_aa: CASSSLGPQHF
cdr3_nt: TGTGCCAGCAGTTCCCTAGGGCCCCAGCATTTT

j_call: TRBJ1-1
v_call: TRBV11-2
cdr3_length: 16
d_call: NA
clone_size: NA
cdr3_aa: CASSSRPTGMNTEAFF
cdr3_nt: TGTGCCAGCAGCTCCCGACCTACAGGGATGAACACTGAAGCTTTCTTT

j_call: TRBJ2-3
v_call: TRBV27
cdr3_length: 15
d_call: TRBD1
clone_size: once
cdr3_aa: CASSLLDRVTDTQYF
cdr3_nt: TGTGCCAGCAGTTTACTTGACAGGGTTACAGATACGCAGTATTTT

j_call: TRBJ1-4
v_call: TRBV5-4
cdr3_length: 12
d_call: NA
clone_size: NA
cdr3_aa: CASSYSNEKLFF
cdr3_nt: TGTGCCAGCAGCTACTCCAATGAAAAACTGTTTTTT

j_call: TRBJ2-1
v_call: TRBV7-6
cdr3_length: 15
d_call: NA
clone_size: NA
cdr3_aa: CASSSTVMVDNEQFF
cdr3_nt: TGTGCCAGCAGCTCGACAGTAATGGTCGACAATGAGCAGTTCTTC

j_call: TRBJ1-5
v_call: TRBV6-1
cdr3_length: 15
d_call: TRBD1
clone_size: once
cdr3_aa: CASSGGTGAYQPQHF
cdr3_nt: TGTGCCAGCAGTGGGGGGACAGGGGCCTATCAGCCCCAGCATTTT

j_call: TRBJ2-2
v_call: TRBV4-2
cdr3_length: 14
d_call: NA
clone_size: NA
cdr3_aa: CASSHARGTGELFF
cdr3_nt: TGTGCCAGCAGCCATGCTAGGGGCACCGGGGAGCTGTTTTTT

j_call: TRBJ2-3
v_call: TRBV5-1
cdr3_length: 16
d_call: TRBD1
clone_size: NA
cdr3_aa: CASSLADRGGTDTQYF
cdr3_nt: TGCGCCAGCAGCTTGGCCGACAGGGGTGGCACAGATACGCAGTATTTT

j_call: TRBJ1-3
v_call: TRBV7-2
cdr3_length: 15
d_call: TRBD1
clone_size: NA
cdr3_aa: CASSSRTGLGNTIYF
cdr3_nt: TGTGCCAGCAGCTCGCGGACAGGTCTGGGAAACACCATATATTTT

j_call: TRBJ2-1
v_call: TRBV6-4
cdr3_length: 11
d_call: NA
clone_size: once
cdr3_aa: CASSDSYEQFF
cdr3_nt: TGTGCCAGCAGTGACAGCTATGAGCAGTTCTTC

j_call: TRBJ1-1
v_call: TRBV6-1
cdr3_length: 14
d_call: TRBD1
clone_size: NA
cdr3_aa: CASIQGAGYTEAFF
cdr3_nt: TGTGCCAGCATCCAGGGGGCAGGGTACACTGAAGCTTTCTTT

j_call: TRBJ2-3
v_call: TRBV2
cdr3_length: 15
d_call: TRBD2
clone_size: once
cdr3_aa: CASGTTGGHTDTQYF
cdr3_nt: TGTGCCAGCGGAACGACGGGAGGCCACACAGATACGCAGTATTTT

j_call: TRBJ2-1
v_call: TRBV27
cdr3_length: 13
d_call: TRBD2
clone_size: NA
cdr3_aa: CASSDGGGGPQFF
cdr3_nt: TGTGCCAGCAGTGACGGGGGCGGGGGGCCCCAGTTCTTC

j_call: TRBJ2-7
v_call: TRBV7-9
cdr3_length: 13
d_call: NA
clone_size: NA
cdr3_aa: CASSLEDSPEQYF
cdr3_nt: TGTGCCAGCAGCTTAGAGGACAGCCCCGAGCAGTACTTC

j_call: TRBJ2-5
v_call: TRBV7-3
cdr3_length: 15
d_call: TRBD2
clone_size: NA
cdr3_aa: CASSSSGGVQETQYF
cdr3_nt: TGTGCCAGCAGCTCTAGCGGGGGGGTCCAAGAGACCCAGTACTTC